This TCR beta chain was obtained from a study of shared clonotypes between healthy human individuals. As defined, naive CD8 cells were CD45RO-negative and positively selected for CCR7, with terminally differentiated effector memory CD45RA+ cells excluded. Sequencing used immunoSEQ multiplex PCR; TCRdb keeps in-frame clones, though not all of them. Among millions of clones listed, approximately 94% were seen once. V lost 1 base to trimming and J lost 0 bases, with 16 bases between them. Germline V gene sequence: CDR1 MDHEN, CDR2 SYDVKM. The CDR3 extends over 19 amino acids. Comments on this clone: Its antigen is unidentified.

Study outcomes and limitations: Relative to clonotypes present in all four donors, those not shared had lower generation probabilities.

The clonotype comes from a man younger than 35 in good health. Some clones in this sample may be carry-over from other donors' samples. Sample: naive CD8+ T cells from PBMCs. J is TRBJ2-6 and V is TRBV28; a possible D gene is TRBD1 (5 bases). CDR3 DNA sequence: TGTGCCAGCAGTTTATACAGGACGGTGGTACTCTCTGGGGCCAACGTCCTGACTTTC. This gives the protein CASSLYRTVVLSGANVLTF.